This T cell receptor beta chain was profiled in a study of response to subunit inactivated influenza vaccine. TCRdb re-analysed the RT-PCR reads in MiXCR, keeping a single row per CDR3 protein. This repertoire shows about 700,000 distinct CDR3 sequences, 15% to 18% found once; its top ten account for approximately 10%. The CDR3 consists of 15 residues. The germline V gene has CDR1 DFQATT and CDR2 SNEGSKA (reference sequence). The V and J ends lost 2 bases and 4 bases, in that order; junction bases with no gene match: 9. Sequencing was performed on PBMCs from blood, taken 12 days after vaccination. The rearrangement joins TRBV20-1 to TRBJ2-5; 8 nucleotides line up with TRBD2. The clonotype was recovered from a man aged 45-60 years who received an inactivated influenza vaccine. CDR3 sequence reads: CSARMVAGRGETQYF. CDR3 bases: TGCAGTGCTAGAATGGTAGCGGGAAGGGGAGAGACCCAGTACTTC.